This passage covers 18 T cell receptor beta chains from one sample sequenced in a study of blood T cell repertoires in COVID-19. Only in-frame clones appear in the TCRdb table, and some are missing; sequencing was by immunoSEQ multiplex PCR. The profile covers 140,000 or so clones, with roughly four fifths appearing a single time and 3.5% to 5% taken by the ten largest. The material sequenced was peripheral blood. The receptors here all came from a woman aged 80 or over with acute or convalescent COVID-19.

This clone was observed once. The chain has TRBV12-3 or TRBV12-4 and TRBJ2-5; D uncertain. The CDR3 extends over 13 amino acids. Deletions cut 5 bases from V and 1 base from J, with 8 bases between. The CDR3 region has the DNA TGTGCCAGCAGTCACTCCCGCCAAGAGACCCAGTACTTC. This gives the protein CASSHSRQETQYF.

This clone was counted only a few times. The rearrangement uses TRBV5-1 and TRBJ1-5; D gene ambiguous. Looked up from germline, CDR1 is SGHRS and CDR2 is YFSETQ. V lost 0 bases and J lost 5, with 6 bases in between. The CDR3 has 13 residues. CDR3 nucleotides: TGCGCCAGCAGCTTGGCCCCGGATCAGCCCCAGCATTTT. Amino acids: CASSLAPDQPQHF.

The J gene is TRBJ2-5, the V gene TRBV7-9, with 7 bases aligning to TRBD1. J gave up 5 bases and V 3 bases, and 9 bases lay outside the gene matches. The CDR3 covers 15 residues. The germline V gene has CDR1 SEHNR and CDR2 FQNEAQ (reference sequence). In nucleotides, the CDR3 is TGTGCCAGCAGCTTGGGTAGGGGGCAGGTGGAGACCCAGTACTTC. Protein: CASSLGRGQVETQYF.

V usage is TRBV11-2 and J usage is TRBJ2-1; maybe TRBD2 (6 bases). The CDR3 is made up of 16 amino acids. Per the germline V gene, CDR1 is SGHAT and CDR2 is FQNNGV. V lost 4 bases and J lost 4, with 17 bases in between. DNA of the CDR3: TGTGCCAGCAGCTCCCATGGGGGGATATCTTACAATGAGCAGTTCTTC. This gives the protein CASSSHGGISYNEQFF. Variable domain in full (rest from reference TRBV11-2 and TRBJ2-1): EAGVAQSPRYKIIEKRQSVAFWCNPISGHATLYWYQQILGQGPKLLIQFQNNGVVDDSQLPKDRFSAERLKGVDSTLKIQPAKLEDSAVYLCASSSHGGISYNEQFFGPGTRLTVL.

This clone was detected only once. V and J are TRBV5-1 and TRBJ2-7, with 10 positions matching TRBD2. CDR3 length: 15 residues. V was pared by 2 bases and J by 4 bases, with 6 bases of the junction left unmatched. Germline V lookup: CDR1 SGHRS, CDR2 YFSETQ. Here the CDR3 DNA reads TGCGCCAGCAGCTTTCTACCTAGCGGGAGTTACGAGCAGTACTTC. It translates to CASSFLPSGSYEQYF.

This chain joins TRBV7-2 and TRBJ1-5, with TRBD1 matching 7 bases. The CDR3 extends over 15 amino acids. V lost 5 bases to trimming and J lost 4 bases; unmatched junction nucleotides: 8. Germline V gene data show CDR1 as SGHTA and CDR2 as FQGNSA. CDR3 nucleotides: TGTGCCAGCAGCCCCGAGGGGGCAGGTAATCAGCCCCAGCATTTT. Translated: CASSPEGAGNQPQHF.

V gene TRBV19 combines with J gene TRBJ1-2; TRBD1 agrees at 7 bases. Trimming at V came to 9 bases and at J to 7 bases, leaving 14 bases not matched to a gene. From germline, CDR1 is LNHDA and CDR2 SQIVND (reference sequence). The CDR3 extends over 14 amino acids. CDR3 sequence: CASRDGQGGSGYTF. The CDR3 DNA reads TGTGCCAGCCGTGATGGGCAGGGGGGAAGTGGCTACACCTTC.

This clone was found once. The same CDR3 arises from other DNA sequences in this sample as well. The chain couples TRBV5-4 to TRBJ2-1, with D tentatively TRBD1 (6 bases). Looked up from germline, CDR1 is SGHNT and CDR2 is YYREEE (reference sequence). The CDR3 sequence is 15 residues long. V lost 4 bases and J lost 0, with 11 bases in between. The CDR3 is CASSPTGDSYNEQFF. DNA of the CDR3: TGTGCCAGCAGCCCGACAGGAGACTCCTACAATGAGCAGTTCTTC.

The rearrangement uses TRBV6-5 and TRBJ2-7; possible D gene TRBD2, 5 bases. The V end was cut by 5 bases, the J end by 7 bases, with 18 bases between. From germline, CDR1 is MNHEY and CDR2 SVGAGI. The CDR3 is made up of 14 amino acids. The CDR3: CASSQRGNLGEQYF. The CDR3 DNA reads as TGTGCCAGCAGTCAAAGAGGGAATCTGGGAGAGCAGTACTTC.

This chain connects TRBV6-5 to TRBJ1-5; 7 positions agree with TRBD1. The length of the CDR3 is 15 residues. The trim removed 2 bases at V and 6 bases at J, leaving 7 bases unmatched. The V gene's germline CDR1 is MNHEY and CDR2 SVGAGI. The CDR3 nucleotides are TGTGCCAGCAGTTACCAACAGGGGACGGGTCAGCCCCAGCATTTT. It is translated as CASSYQQGTGQPQHF.

The chain carries TRBV6-4 and TRBJ1-1; 7 bases match TRBD1. The length of the CDR3 is 13 residues. CDR1 and CDR2 from the germline V gene are MRHNA and SNTAGT. After removal of 4 bases from V and 11 bases from J, the junction contained 10 bases not matched to a gene. The CDR3 DNA is TGTGCCAGCAGTGTAGAGGCAGGGGGTGAGGCTTTCTTT. This codes for CASSVEAGGEAFF.

This clone was seen only a few times. This chain uses TRBV5-1 with TRBJ2-1; 7 nucleotides align to TRBD1. The CDR3 spans 13 residues. Germline V gene data show CDR1 as SGHRS and CDR2 as YFSETQ. Germline trimming cut 5 bases from V and 7 bases from J; bases unmatched to any gene: 6. CDR3 DNA: TGCGCCAGCAGTTACTTACAGGGGAATGAGCAGTTCTTC. This sequence encodes CASSYLQGNEQFF.

This clone was picked up a small number of times. This rearrangement joins TRBV7-9 to TRBJ1-2; 9 nucleotides match TRBD1. Unmatched junction bases numbered 12, after V lost 1 base and J lost 3 bases. In germline, CDR1 is SEHNR, CDR2 FQNEAQ (reference sequence). This CDR3 comprises 18 residues. For the CDR3, the DNA is TGTGCCAGCAGCTTAGGGTCCGGGGACAGGGTAGGAGACTATGGCTACACCTTC. As protein: CASSLGSGDRVGDYGYTF.

The chain combines TRBV30 with TRBJ2-7; no clear D gene. Trimming removed 3 bases at V and 0 bases at J, with 12 bases between. CDR1 is GTSNPN, CDR2 SVGIG, per germline (reference sequence). This CDR3 region has 14 residues. In DNA, the CDR3 is TGTGCCTGGAGACACACAGTGTACTCCTACGAGCAGTACTTC. Amino acid sequence: CAWRHTVYSYEQYF.

The rearrangement links TRBV24-1 to TRBJ1-5; TRBD1 is a possible D gene (5 bases). The CDR3 contains 13 residues. Between the trimmed V and J ends, which lost 4 bases and 4 bases, there was a span of 7 bases. Germline CDR1 is KGHDR and CDR2 is SFDVKD. CDR3 loop: CATSDRTNQPQHF. The CDR3 DNA reads as TGTGCCACCAGTGACAGGACAAATCAGCCCCAGCATTTT.

The table lists this clone with a few counts. The chain is built from TRBV7-9 and TRBJ1-1; no definite D call. Germline V gives CDR1 SEHNR, CDR2 FQNEAQ (reference sequence). Deletions cut 5 bases from V and 11 bases from J, with 18 bases between. This CDR3 comprises 13 residues. Here the CDR3 reads CASSPGLHPRAFF. In DNA, the CDR3 is TGTGCCAGCAGCCCAGGACTTCATCCGAGGGCTTTCTTT.

The chain has TRBV27 and TRBJ1-1; TRBD1 matches 7 bases. V lost 3 bases, J lost 3 bases, and 7 bases stayed unmatched. This CDR3 contains 15 residues. Germline CDR1 reads MNHEY; CDR2 reads SMNVEV (reference sequence). The DNA for the CDR3 is TGTGCCAGCAGTTTCCCGGGCAGGGGGGACACTGAAGCTTTCTTT. It specifies CASSFPGRGDTEAFF.

This rearrangement joins TRBV30 to TRBJ2-7, with D possibly being TRBD1 (6 bases). Germline V gene lookup returns CDR1 GTSNPN and CDR2 SVGIG (reference sequence). This CDR3 comprises 14 residues. Trimming stripped 4 bases from V and 0 bases from J, with 13 bases between. The CDR3 protein is CAWTRQEPSYEQYF. CDR3 nucleotides: TGTGCCTGGACGCGACAGGAGCCCTCCTACGAGCAGTACTTC.